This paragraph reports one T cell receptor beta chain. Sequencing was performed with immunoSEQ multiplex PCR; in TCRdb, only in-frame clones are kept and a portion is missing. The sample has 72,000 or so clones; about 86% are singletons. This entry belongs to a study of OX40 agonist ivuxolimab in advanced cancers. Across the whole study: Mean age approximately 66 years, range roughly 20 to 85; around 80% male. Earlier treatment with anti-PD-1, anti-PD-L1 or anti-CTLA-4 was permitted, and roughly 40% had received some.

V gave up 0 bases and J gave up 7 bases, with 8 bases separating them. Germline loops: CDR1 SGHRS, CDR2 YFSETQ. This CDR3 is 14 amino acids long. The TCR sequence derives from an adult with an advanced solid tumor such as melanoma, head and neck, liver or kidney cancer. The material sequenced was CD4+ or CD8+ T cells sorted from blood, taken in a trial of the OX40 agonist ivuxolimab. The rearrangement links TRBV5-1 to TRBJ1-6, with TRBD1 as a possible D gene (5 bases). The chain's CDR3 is CASSLVGDNSPLHF. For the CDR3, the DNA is TGCGCCAGCAGCTTGGTGGGGGACAATTCACCCCTCCACTTT. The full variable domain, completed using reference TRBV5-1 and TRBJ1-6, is KAGVTQTPRYLIKTRGQQVTLSCSPISGHRSVSWYQQTPGQGLQFLFEYFSETQRNKGNFPGRFSGRQFSNSRSEMNVSTLELGDSALYLCASSLVGDNSPLHFGNGTRLTVT.